Listed here are 27 T cell receptor beta chains from one sample, sequenced in a study of cytomegalovirus exposure and HLA in healthy donors. Amplification used 60 Vbeta primers and 13 Jbeta primers. Profiling relied on immunoSEQ multiplex PCR, and the TCRdb table lists in-frame clones only, not all of them. The table has about 130,000 clones, approximately 80% seen once. The specimen was PBMCs. Source of these receptors: a girl aged 2 to 10 in good health and CMV-seronegative.

This clone appeared a few times. The rearrangement links TRBV2 to TRBJ1-1; 7 bases match TRBD1. Losses at the gene ends were 0 bases for V and 1 base for J; bases not matched to a gene: 2. Germline CDR1 and CDR2: SNHLY and FYNNEI. This CDR3 comprises 15 residues. The CDR3: CASSEANRGNTEAFF. CDR3 coding DNA: TGTGCCAGCAGTGAAGCCAACAGGGGGAACACTGAAGCTTTCTTT.

The V call is TRBV6-1, the J call TRBJ1-5; D perhaps matches TRBD1 (5 bases). The V end was cut by 6 bases, the J end by 0 bases, with 12 bases between. Germline-derived CDR1 and CDR2 are MNHNS and SASEGT. The CDR3 covers 15 residues. CDR3 region: CASRGTGNSNQPQHF. CDR3 nucleotide sequence: TGTGCCAGCAGAGGAACAGGAAATAGCAATCAGCCCCAGCATTTT.

The chain recombines TRBV7-9 with TRBJ2-3; the match to TRBD1 covers 9 bases. CDR3 length equals 19 residues. Trimming cost V 2 bases and J 3 bases; bases outside gene matches: 15. In germline, CDR1 is SEHNR, CDR2 FQNEAQ (reference sequence). The CDR3 protein is CASSLILITGTGPTDTQYF. The CDR3 DNA follows: TGTGCCAGCAGCTTAATCCTGATTACCGGGACAGGGCCAACAGATACGCAGTATTTT.

The V call is TRBV11-2, the J call TRBJ1-4; D might be TRBD1 (5 bases). CDR1 is SGHAT, CDR2 FQNNGV, per germline. This CDR3 comprises 13 residues. The V gene lost 3 bases and the J gene lost 7 bases, with 9 bases spanning the gap. The CDR3 loop is CASSLPGGEKLFF. The DNA for the CDR3 is TGTGCCAGCAGCTTGCCGGGGGGTGAAAAACTGTTTTTT.

This clone was found once. The chain carries TRBV29-1 and TRBJ2-7; 10 nucleotides align to TRBD2. J lost 2 bases, V lost 4 bases, and 11 bases had no gene match. The CDR3 is 16 residues long. Germline assignment: CDR1 SQVTM and CDR2 ANQGSEA. The CDR3 bases are TGCAGCGTTGGCCTAGCGGGAGTCGTTCCCGCCTACGAGCAGTACTTC. It yields the protein CSVGLAGVVPAYEQYF.

This clone was seen a handful of times. J is TRBJ2-7 and V is TRBV30; D may be TRBD1 (6 bases). The CDR3 runs 13 residues. The germline V gene has CDR1 GTSNPN and CDR2 SVGIG (reference sequence). Trimming took off 3 bases at V and 3 bases at J, with 12 bases between the two ends. The CDR3 spells CAWSFGQHYEQYF. The CDR3 nucleotides are TGTGCCTGGAGCTTCGGACAGCACTACGAGCAGTACTTC.

The gene calls are TRBV5-1 and TRBJ2-3, with D unclear. Per germline, CDR1 SGHRS and CDR2 YFSETQ. The CDR3 spans 13 residues. The ends were cut back, 4 bases at V and 1 base at J, with 7 bases in the middle. This CDR3 reads CASSKPGTDTQYF. CDR3 coding DNA: TGCGCCAGCAGCAAACCGGGCACAGATACGCAGTATTTT.

V and J are TRBV6-5 and TRBJ2-2, with 7 nucleotides matching TRBD2. V shed 6 bases and J 8 bases; nucleotides not matched to a gene: 12. Germline V gives CDR1 MNHEY, CDR2 SVGAGI. This CDR3 is built from 15 residues. DNA of the CDR3: TGTGCCAGCAGCCCAAGGAGGGGAGGGACTGGGGAGCTGTTTTTT. Amino acid sequence: CASSPRRGGTGELFF.

V is TRBV7-2 and J is TRBJ2-3; D remains ambiguous. V lost 1 base and J 5 bases, leaving 16 bases between the germline ends. The CDR3 spans 16 residues. Germline loops: CDR1 SGHTA, CDR2 FQGNSA. The CDR3 spells CASSLVSGVFGDTQYF. The DNA of the CDR3 is TGTGCCAGCAGCTTAGTCTCGGGTGTCTTCGGAGATACGCAGTATTTT.

This clone was recorded a few times. The chain links TRBV29-1 to TRBJ1-4; D possibly corresponds to TRBD1 (6 bases). The CDR3 consists of 13 residues. V was pared by 3 bases and J by 5 bases, with 10 bases between. Germline CDR1 is SQVTM and CDR2 is ANQGSEA. The chain's CDR3 is CSVDYTGNEKLFF. The CDR3 nucleotides read TGCAGCGTTGATTACACAGGGAATGAAAAACTGTTTTTT. Full variable domain (remainder filled in from reference TRBV29-1 and TRBJ1-4): SAVISQKPSRDICQRGTSLTIQCQVDSQVTMMFWYRQQPGQSLTLIATANQGSEATYESGFVIDKFPISRPNLTFSTLTVSNMSPEDSSIYLCSVDYTGNEKLFFGSGTQLSVL.

This chain uses TRBV7-3 with TRBJ2-3; D unresolved. Germline V gives CDR1 SGHTA, CDR2 FQGTGA. V was clipped by 5 bases and J by 0 bases, with 9 bases between them. This CDR3 has 14 amino acids. The CDR3 spells CASSPHGSTDTQYF. As DNA, the CDR3 is TGTGCCAGCAGCCCCCACGGGAGCACAGATACGCAGTATTTT.

The chain uses TRBV5-5 and TRBJ2-3; TRBD2 is a possible D gene (5 bases). Per the germline V gene, CDR1 is SGHKS and CDR2 is YYEKEE (reference sequence). The V end was cut by 6 bases, the J end by 3 bases, with 11 bases between. The CDR3 covers 13 residues. The CDR3 reads CASNQDLTDTQYF. The CDR3 nucleotides are TGTGCCAGCAACCAGGACTTGACAGATACGCAGTATTTT.

The V gene is TRBV5-1, the J gene TRBJ1-1; D is possibly TRBD1 (5 bases). The germline V gene has CDR1 SGHRS and CDR2 YFSETQ. The CDR3 totals 15 residues. Trimming pared 4 bases from V and 0 bases from J, leaving 13 bases between. The CDR3 nucleotides are TGCGCCAGCAGCCCAAGACGGGGGATGAACACTGAAGCTTTCTTT. Its translation is CASSPRRGMNTEAFF. The variable domain in full, with the rest retrieved from reference TRBV5-1 and TRBJ1-1, is KAGVTQTPRYLIKTRGQQVTLSCSPISGHRSVSWYQQTPGQGLQFLFEYFSETQRNKGNFPGRFSGRQFSNSRSEMNVSTLELGDSALYLCASSPRRGMNTEAFFGQGTRLTVV.

The genes are TRBV30 and TRBJ2-5, with D perhaps matching TRBD1 (5 bases). In germline, CDR1 is GTSNPN, CDR2 SVGIG (reference sequence). The CDR3 totals 12 residues. V dropped 4 bases and J dropped 2 bases, with 8 bases sitting between them. DNA of the CDR3: TGTGCCTGGACTTCAGGGCAAGAGACCCAGTACTTC. This sequence encodes CAWTSGQETQYF.

This clone showed up just a few times. The chain joins TRBV7-6 to TRBJ1-1, with D possibly being TRBD1 (6 bases). The V and J ends lost 4 bases and 11 bases respectively, with 32 bases between them. Germline V CDR1 and CDR2: SGHVS, FNYEAQ. This CDR3 comprises 18 residues. The CDR3 protein is CASSSISDMYRQDRRAFF. DNA of the CDR3: TGTGCCAGCAGCTCAATATCCGATATGTATCGCCAAGACAGGCGGGCTTTCTTT.

The chain couples TRBV7-9 to TRBJ1-2; 7 bases match TRBD1. CDR1 and CDR2 from the germline V gene are SEHNR and FQNEAQ (reference sequence). CDR3 length: 14 residues. J was trimmed by 6 bases and V by 5 bases; bases with no gene match: 9. In DNA, the CDR3 is TGTGCCAGCAGCGAAGAGGACAGGACTCATGGCTACACCTTC. Translated, it gives CASSEEDRTHGYTF.

In this sample, this clone turned up a few times. The chain employs TRBV14 and TRBJ1-1; D unresolved. Trimming took 2 bases from V and 5 from J, leaving 9 bases between them. CDR1 and CDR2 (germline): SGHDN, FVKESK. This CDR3 is 13 amino acids long. DNA for the CDR3: TGTGCCAGCAGCCAATCGACGCGGACTGAAGCTTTCTTT. Amino acid sequence: CASSQSTRTEAFF.

This clone was seen only a few times. The V call is TRBV7-2, the J call TRBJ2-4; unclear D gene. This CDR3 comprises 16 residues. Trimming pared 3 bases from V and 0 bases from J, leaving 12 bases between. Germline V gene sequence: CDR1 SGHTA, CDR2 FQGNSA. The CDR3 sequence: CASSFGTRLAKNIQYF. CDR3 bases: TGTGCCAGCAGCTTTGGTACGAGACTAGCCAAAAACATTCAGTACTTC.

This sequence joins TRBV28 and TRBJ2-1; no reliable D call. From germline, CDR1 is MDHEN and CDR2 SYDVKM. Trimming took off 6 bases at V and 7 bases at J, with 7 bases between the two ends. CDR3 length equals 11 residues. CDR3 sequence reads: CASSRVNEQFF. The CDR3 region has the DNA TGTGCCAGCAGCCGAGTTAATGAGCAGTTCTTC.

This clone was counted a few times. The chain has TRBV6-1 and TRBJ1-3; 7 bases are shared with TRBD1. The germline CDR1 and CDR2 sequences are MNHNS and SASEGT. This CDR3 has 15 residues. V was pared by 2 bases and J by 0 bases, with 1 base of the junction left unmatched. Here the CDR3 reads CASSERTGSGNTIYF. The CDR3 DNA sequence: TGTGCCAGCAGTGAAAGGACAGGCTCTGGAAACACCATATATTTT.

The chain employs TRBV6-6 and TRBJ2-5, with 9 bases matching TRBD1. In germline, CDR1 is MNHNY, CDR2 SVGAGI (reference sequence). CDR3 size: 14 residues. The V gene end was trimmed by 6 bases and the J gene end by 4 bases; junction bases not matched to a gene: 6. In DNA, the CDR3 is TGTGCCAGCAGCGGAGGACAGGGGACAGAGACCCAGTACTTC. It codes for CASSGGQGTETQYF.

The J gene is TRBJ1-5, the V gene TRBV19; 10 positions agree with TRBD1. The V gene end was trimmed by 3 bases and the J gene end by 2 bases; junction bases not matched to a gene: 1. From germline, CDR1 is LNHDA and CDR2 SQIVND (reference sequence). The CDR3 sequence is 15 residues long. CDR3 amino acids: CASSIGTGGNQPQHF. CDR3 sequence (DNA): TGTGCCAGTAGTATCGGGACAGGGGGCAATCAGCCCCAGCATTTT.

This clone has just one count. The chain links TRBV7-9 to TRBJ2-3; D uncertain. The CDR3 has 14 amino acids. Per germline, CDR1 SEHNR and CDR2 FQNEAQ (reference sequence). With 3 bases removed from V and 3 bases from J, the gap between germline ends came to 10 bases. The CDR3 region has the DNA TGTGCCAGCAGCTTGAGCACGCGGACAGATACGCAGTATTTT. Encoded protein: CASSLSTRTDTQYF.

J is TRBJ2-7 and V is TRBV10-3, with 9 positions matching TRBD2. Germline CDR1 and CDR2: ENHRY and SYGVKD. CDR3 length: 15 residues. With V trimmed by 4 bases and J by 6 bases, 10 bases remained unmatched. CDR3 bases: TGTGCCATCAGTGGGGGCGGGAGGGCCACCACCGAGCAGTACTTC. Protein product: CAISGGGRATTEQYF.

In DNA, the CDR3 is TGCGCCAGCACTCTGGGTTCAGGGAACACTGAAGCTTTCTTT. It is translated as CASTLGSGNTEAFF. The chain carries TRBV5-1 and TRBJ1-1; D call uncertain. Trimming took 6 bases from V and 1 from J, leaving 13 bases between them. Germline V gene data show CDR1 as SGHRS and CDR2 as YFSETQ. The CDR3 loop spans 14 amino acids.

The rearrangement links TRBV7-9 to TRBJ1-2; tentative D call: TRBD1 (5 bases). CDR3 length: 13 amino acids. V was cut by 0 bases and J by 13 bases, with 15 bases left in between. The germline V gene has CDR1 SEHNR and CDR2 FQNEAQ (reference sequence). CDR3 region: CASSLAGQGRITF. DNA of the CDR3: TGTGCCAGCAGCTTAGCTGGGCAGGGTCGGATCACCTTC.

This sequence joins TRBV28 and TRBJ1-1; the D is unclear. The V end was cut by 8 bases, the J end by 4 bases, with 8 bases between. From germline, CDR1 is MDHEN and CDR2 SYDVKM. The CDR3 totals 11 residues. The CDR3 reads CASPSGTEAFF. The CDR3 DNA follows: TGTGCCAGCCCCTCGGGCACTGAAGCTTTCTTT.